This passage covers 16 T cell receptor beta chains from one sample sequenced in a study of regulatory T cells in long-lasting Graves disease. With iRepertoire HTBI primers and Arm-PCR of CDR3 regions, TCR beta libraries were built. One entry per CDR3 protein results from TCRdb running MiXCR on the multiplex PCR reads. The data contain fewer than 500,000 distinct CDR3 sequences, 15% to 20% of them singletons. Time point: newly diagnosed GD, antithyroid drugs for less than 3 months. The TCR library was prepared using RNA isolated from PBMCs. The same sample was also used in a study of T cells in Graves' hyperthyroidism and ophthalmopathy.

This sample comprised peripheral blood mononuclear cells (PBMCs), obtained at new diagnosis, from a patient treated with antithyroid drugs. These receptors all stem from a man aged 35 to 55 with Graves disease.

The rearrangement joins TRBV12-3 or TRBV12-4 to TRBJ1-5; no clear D gene. Trimming cost V 5 bases and J 2 bases, with 7 bases left between them. The CDR3 runs 13 residues. Here the CDR3 DNA reads TGTGCCAGCAGTAACAATGGCAATCAGCCCCAGCATTTT. This translates into CASSNNGNQPQHF.

This clonotype appeared many times. The CDR3 DNA sequence: TGTGCCAGCTCACCACCCTCCGGGACGGGGGAGCAGTTCTTC. It specifies CASSPPSGTGEQFF. The rearrangement uses TRBV18 and TRBJ2-1; D is possibly TRBD1 or TRBD2 (5 bases each). CDR3 size: 14 residues. V lost 0 bases to trimming and J lost 10 bases, with 13 bases between them. The germline gives CDR1 KGHSH, CDR2 LQKENI.

Many counts were recorded for this clonotype. CDR3: CASSPERTYNEQFF. In DNA form, the CDR3 reads TGTGCCAGCTCACCCGAGCGGACTTACAATGAGCAGTTCTTC. The chain carries TRBV18 and TRBJ2-1; a possible D gene is TRBD2 (5 bases). The V gene's germline CDR1 is KGHSH and CDR2 LQKENI. There are 14 residues in the CDR3. The V end was cut by 3 bases, the J end by 4 bases, with 10 bases between.

In the case of this clonotype: A read error is possible here, since a much larger clone lies one base away. The CDR3 protein is CASSQSGCQPQHF. DNA for the CDR3: TGTGCCAGCAGCCAATCGGGGTGTCAGCCCCAGCATTTT. This chain links TRBV3-1 with TRBJ1-5; D call uncertain. The germline V gene encodes CDR1 LGHDT and CDR2 YNNKEL (reference sequence). Trimming cost V 2 bases and J 6 bases, with 8 bases left between them. This CDR3 contains 13 residues.

This chain joins TRBV7-9 and TRBJ1-2, with TRBD1 identical over 8 bases. Per the germline V gene, CDR1 is SEHNR and CDR2 is FQNEAQ (reference sequence). V lost 3 bases to trimming and J lost 5 bases; unmatched junction nucleotides: 8. There are 15 residues in the CDR3. CDR3 bases: TGTGCCAGCAGCTTGACAGGGGCCAGGGAGTATGGCTACACCTTC. Its translation: CASSLTGAREYGYTF.

V and J are TRBV6-2 or TRBV6-3 and TRBJ2-7; the D is unclear. With 6 bases removed from V and 12 bases from J, the gap between germline ends came to 24 bases. CDR1 and CDR2 (germline): MNHEY, SVGEGT. This CDR3 contains 14 residues. The CDR3 loop is CASRPFQILGVPYF. CDR3 DNA sequence: TGTGCCAGCAGGCCGTTCCAGATACTCGGAGTCCCGTACTTC.

The chain is built from TRBV6-2 or TRBV6-3 and TRBJ1-6; weak D call: TRBD1 (5 bases). Germline loops: CDR1 MNHEY, CDR2 SVGEGT. Trimming left V 2 bases short and J 5 bases short, with 10 bases between. This CDR3 region has 15 residues. CDR3 coding DNA: TGTGCCAGCAGTTACCTCGACAGAAATAATTCACCCCTCCACTTT. Encoded protein: CASSYLDRNNSPLHF.

In this sample, this clonotype turned up many times. The genes are TRBV6-1 and TRBJ2-7; D is tentatively TRBD1 or TRBD2 (5 bases each). Germline assignment: CDR1 MNHNS and CDR2 SASEGT. V was trimmed by 6 bases and J by 7 bases, leaving 19 bases between them. This CDR3 region has 14 residues. The DNA for the CDR3 is TGTGCCAGCAGCCCCTGGGACCAGGCTAGGGAGCAGTACTTC. It encodes CASSPWDQAREQYF.

The chain employs TRBV20-1 and TRBJ1-5; the D gene is possibly TRBD1 (5 bases). Germline CDR1 and CDR2: DFQATT and SNEGSKA (reference sequence). CDR3 size: 14 residues. Trimming stripped 2 bases from V and 9 bases from J, with 17 bases between. The CDR3 DNA sequence: TGCAGTGCTAGAAGTTCCCGGGGGGGGGGGCCCCAGCATTTT. It encodes CSARSSRGGGPQHF.

V is TRBV29-1 and J is TRBJ1-2; D might be TRBD1 (5 bases). Trimming took off 7 bases at V and 8 bases at J, with 14 bases between the two ends. The CDR3 covers 11 residues. Looked up from germline, CDR1 is SQVTM and CDR2 is ANQGSEA. CDR3 sequence (DNA): TGCAGCGGAGGACAAAGGGAGGGCTACACCTTC. Translated, it gives CSGGQREGYTF.

V and J are TRBV4-1 and TRBJ2-5; 11 bases line up with TRBD1. Germline V CDR1 and CDR2: MGHRA, YSYEKL. The CDR3 loop spans 16 amino acids. J was trimmed by 4 bases and V by 5 bases; bases with no gene match: 9. Written as DNA, the CDR3 is TGCGCCAGCAGCAGCTGGACAGGGGGCGCGGGAGAGACCCAGTACTTC. It codes for CASSSWTGGAGETQYF.

The chain joins TRBV19 to TRBJ1-5; D ambiguous. Germline loops: CDR1 LNHDA, CDR2 SQIVND (reference sequence). There are 19 residues in the CDR3. V lost 3 bases and J 2 bases, leaving 23 bases between the germline ends. CDR3 loop: CASSIGERLSTRGNQPQHF. The CDR3 DNA reads as TGTGCCAGTAGTATTGGGGAGAGACTCTCAACCCGGGGCAATCAGCCCCAGCATTTT. The variable domain in full, completed from reference TRBV19 and TRBJ1-5, reads DGGITQSPKYLFRKEGQNVTLSCEQNLNHDAMYWYRQDPGQGLRLIYYSQIVNDFQKGDIAEGYSVSREKKESFPLTVTSAQKNPTAFYLCASSIGERLSTRGNQPQHFGDGTRLSIL.

This clonotype was detected ten times or more. The chain combines TRBV28 with TRBJ2-1; 11 bases are shared with TRBD2. CDR3 length equals 13 residues. CDR1 and CDR2 (germline): MDHEN, SYDVKM. V lost 10 bases and J lost 6; bases outside the gene matches: 5. The CDR3, as DNA: TGTGCCACGATAGCGGGAGGGAGCAATGAGCAGTTCTTC. Its protein is CATIAGGSNEQFF.

This clonotype has ten or more counts. The chain carries TRBV27 and TRBJ2-1; D is possibly TRBD1 or TRBD2 (7 bases each). CDR1 and CDR2 from the germline V gene are MNHEY and SMNVEV (reference sequence). This CDR3 region has 14 residues. Trimming took 6 bases from V and 2 from J, leaving 11 bases between them. In DNA form, the CDR3 reads TGTGCCAGCAGGCCAGGGGGGGCCTACAATGAGCAGTTCTTC. Its protein product is CASRPGGAYNEQFF.

This clonotype has at least ten counts. This chain uses TRBV3-1 with TRBJ2-5; D is unclear. The CDR3 is made up of 11 amino acids. The V end was cut by 8 bases, the J end by 5 bases, with 9 bases between. Germline CDR1 is LGHDT and CDR2 is YNNKEL (reference sequence). The CDR3 DNA follows: TGTGCCAGCCTAACAGCCGAGACCCAGTACTTC. It specifies CASLTAETQYF.

This clonotype appeared many times. The rearrangement uses TRBV5-1 and TRBJ1-2, with D possibly being TRBD1 (5 bases). The CDR3 sequence is 13 residues long. V lost 6 bases, J lost 2 bases, and 11 bases lay in between. From germline, CDR1 is SGHRS and CDR2 YFSETQ. CDR3 sequence reads: CASTVAGNYGYTF. In DNA, the CDR3 is TGCGCCAGCACTGTAGCAGGGAACTATGGCTACACCTTC.